These T cell receptor beta chains were read from a single sample in a study of blood T cell repertoires in COVID-19. Generated by immunoSEQ multiplex PCR, the TCRdb table keeps only in-frame clones and is missing some. The profile shows 180,000 or so clones, more than 65% of them singletons. Sequencing was carried out using PBMCs or T cells enriched from blood (not recorded which). The receptors were sampled from a middle-aged man who had recovered from COVID-19. Both conserved end residues are part of each CDR3. A D gene is named only where the DNA matches it firmly. A clone size is listed for some rows: how often the clone was seen (once, few, many), or a class if it is expanded.

clone size: once; D gene: TRBD1; J gene: TRBJ1-1; V gene: TRBV6-4; CDR3 DNA: TGTGCCAGCAGTGAAGGACAGGTGTCTTTCTTT; CDR3 protein: CASSEGQVSFF
clone size: few; D gene: TRBD1; J gene: TRBJ1-4; V gene: TRBV19; CDR3 DNA: TGTGCCAGTAGTCCCGGGACAGTATATAATGAAAAACTGTTTTTT; CDR3 protein: CASSPGTVYNEKLFF
clone size: .; D gene: TRBD1; J gene: TRBJ1-1; V gene: TRBV5-1; CDR3 DNA: TGCGCCAGCAGCTTGGGTCCCAGACAGGGGGGGAGCACTGAAGCTTTCTTT; CDR3 protein: CASSLGPRQGGSTEAFF
clone size: .; D gene: .; J gene: TRBJ1-2; V gene: TRBV3-1/TRBV3-2; CDR3 DNA: TGTGCCAGCAGCCCCGGGTTGGGGGCCAGCTATGGCTACACCTTC; CDR3 protein: CASSPGLGASYGYTF
clone size: .; D gene: TRBD1; J gene: TRBJ1-2; V gene: TRBV12-3/TRBV12-4; CDR3 DNA: TGTGCCAGCAGTTTATCAGGGGGAGACGGCTACACCTTC; CDR3 protein: CASSLSGGDGYTF
clone size: .; D gene: TRBD1; J gene: TRBJ1-6; V gene: TRBV7-3; CDR3 DNA: TGTGCCAGCAGCTTAGACAGGGAGTCACCCCTCCACTTT; CDR3 protein: CASSLDRESPLHF
clone size: .; D gene: TRBD1; J gene: TRBJ1-1; V gene: TRBV7-9; CDR3 DNA: TGTGCCAGCAGCTTAGGAGGACAGGGACTGGAGAACACTGAAGCTTTCTTT; CDR3 protein: CASSLGGQGLENTEAFF
clone size: once; D gene: TRBD2; J gene: TRBJ2-7; V gene: TRBV5-1; CDR3 DNA: TGCGCCAGCAGCTTTAGCGGGGGGGACGGCTACGAGCAGTACTTC; CDR3 protein: CASSFSGGDGYEQYF
clone size: .; D gene: TRBD2; J gene: TRBJ2-3; V gene: TRBV19; CDR3 DNA: TGTGCCAGTAGCAAGCGGGGGATCACAGATACGCAGTATTTT; CDR3 protein: CASSKRGITDTQYF
clone size: few; D gene: .; J gene: TRBJ1-3; V gene: TRBV15; CDR3 DNA: TGTGCCACCAGCGGGGACCGGGGGTTTGGAAGAAACACCATATATTTT; CDR3 protein: CATSGDRGFGRNTIYF
clone size: .; D gene: TRBD2; J gene: TRBJ2-3; V gene: TRBV7-2; CDR3 DNA: TGTGCCAGCAGCCCGAGGGGCGGGGGGGTGCAGTATTTT; CDR3 protein: CASSPRGGGVQYF
clone size: few; D gene: TRBD1; J gene: TRBJ2-1; V gene: TRBV24-1; CDR3 DNA: TGTGCCACCAGTCCAAGGACAGGGGATGTAAATGAGCAGTTCTTC; CDR3 protein: CATSPRTGDVNEQFF
clone size: .; D gene: TRBD1; J gene: TRBJ1-1; V gene: TRBV28; CDR3 DNA: TGTGCCAGCAGTTCTGGACAGGCCCCTGAAGCTTTCTTT; CDR3 protein: CASSSGQAPEAFF
clone size: .; D gene: .; J gene: TRBJ2-7; V gene: TRBV4-2; CDR3 DNA: TGTGCCAGCAGCCCTGGCGACCCAGGCACAGCTGCCACCTACGAGCAGTACTTC; CDR3 protein: CASSPGDPGTAATYEQYF
clone size: .; D gene: .; J gene: TRBJ1-3; V gene: TRBV20-1; CDR3 DNA: TGCAGTGCTAGTCGGGATTCTGGAAACACCATATATTTT; CDR3 protein: CSASRDSGNTIYF
clone size: .; D gene: .; J gene: TRBJ2-1; V gene: TRBV4-3; CDR3 DNA: TGCGCCAGCAGCCCCATAGGGGGATCCTACAATGAGCAGTTCTTC; CDR3 protein: CASSPIGGSYNEQFF
clone size: .; D gene: .; J gene: TRBJ2-4; V gene: TRBV11-2; CDR3 DNA: TGTGCCAGCAGCTTAGTTGGTGCTCTAGGTATTCAGTACTTC; CDR3 protein: CASSLVGALGIQYF
clone size: .; D gene: TRBD1; J gene: TRBJ2-6; V gene: TRBV10-3; CDR3 DNA: TGTGCCATCAGACCAAGACAGGGGGCCTCCTCTGGGGCCAACGTCCTGACTTTC; CDR3 protein: CAIRPRQGASSGANVLTF
clone size: .; D gene: .; J gene: TRBJ2-2; V gene: TRBV5-4; CDR3 DNA: TGTGCCAGCTACGCAGGGAACACCGGGGAGCTGTTTTTT; CDR3 protein: CASYAGNTGELFF
clone size: few; D gene: TRBD1; J gene: TRBJ1-2; V gene: TRBV6-2/TRBV6-3; CDR3 DNA: TGTGCCAGCAGTCCAGAGACAGGGGGCGCAAGGAACTATGGCTACACCTTC; CDR3 protein: CASSPETGGARNYGYTF
clone size: few; D gene: .; J gene: TRBJ2-5; V gene: TRBV7-9; CDR3 DNA: TGTGCCAGCAGCGACAGAGAGTACCAAGAGACCCAGTACTTC; CDR3 protein: CASSDREYQETQYF
clone size: once; D gene: TRBD2; J gene: TRBJ2-7; V gene: TRBV2; CDR3 DNA: TGTGCCAGCAGTGAAGCTGGGTCGCGGGGGGGATACTTC; CDR3 protein: CASSEAGSRGGYF
clone size: .; D gene: TRBD1; J gene: TRBJ1-1; V gene: TRBV6-2/TRBV6-3; CDR3 DNA: TGTGCCAGCAGTCCCCAGGGGGCGCTTGGCACTGAAGCTTTCTTT; CDR3 protein: CASSPQGALGTEAFF
clone size: .; D gene: .; J gene: TRBJ1-4; V gene: TRBV5-1; CDR3 DNA: TGCGCCAGCAGCTTGACAGCAACTAATGAAAAACTGTTTTTT; CDR3 protein: CASSLTATNEKLFF
clone size: .; D gene: .; J gene: TRBJ1-1; V gene: TRBV7-9; CDR3 DNA: TGTGCCAGCAGCTTAGGTGTTTCGGGAACTGAAGCTTTCTTT; CDR3 protein: CASSLGVSGTEAFF
clone size: .; D gene: .; J gene: TRBJ1-5; V gene: TRBV6-1; CDR3 DNA: TGTGCCAGCAGCCCCAATAGCAATCAGCCCCAGCATTTT; CDR3 protein: CASSPNSNQPQHF
clone size: .; D gene: .; J gene: TRBJ2-1; V gene: TRBV12-3/TRBV12-4; CDR3 DNA: TGTGCCAGCAGTCTCAACCATAGAGCCGAGCAGTTCTTC; CDR3 protein: CASSLNHRAEQFF
clone size: .; D gene: TRBD1; J gene: TRBJ1-5; V gene: TRBV6-7; CDR3 DNA: TGTGCCAGCAGTTTTCCGGGACAGGGGGCATCAAATCAGCCCCAGCATTTT; CDR3 protein: CASSFPGQGASNQPQHF
clone size: .; D gene: .; J gene: TRBJ1-4; V gene: TRBV15; CDR3 DNA: TGTGCCACCAGCAGCAAATTGGAGGCAACTAATGAAAAACTGTTTTTT; CDR3 protein: CATSSKLEATNEKLFF
clone size: once; D gene: .; J gene: TRBJ1-1; V gene: TRBV4-1; CDR3 DNA: TGCGCCAGCAGCCAAGTAATAAAAGGGGATACTGAAGCTTTCTTT; CDR3 protein: CASSQVIKGDTEAFF
clone size: .; D gene: .; J gene: TRBJ1-1; V gene: TRBV6-2/TRBV6-3; CDR3 DNA: TGTGCCAGCAGTTTAGTTTCGGGGGTCACTGAAGCTTTCTTT; CDR3 protein: CASSLVSGVTEAFF
clone size: .; D gene: TRBD1; J gene: TRBJ1-1; V gene: TRBV20-1; CDR3 DNA: TGCAGTGTCGAGGGGGCAGGTGAAGCTTTCTTT; CDR3 protein: CSVEGAGEAFF
clone size: .; D gene: .; J gene: TRBJ1-2; V gene: TRBV19; CDR3 DNA: TGTGCCAGTAGTATAGCCCTCACAGGGATCTATGGCTACACCTTC; CDR3 protein: CASSIALTGIYGYTF
clone size: .; D gene: TRBD2; J gene: TRBJ2-5; V gene: TRBV9; CDR3 DNA: TGTGCCAGCAGCAAGCTAGCGGGGGGCCCGGAGACCCAGTACTTC; CDR3 protein: CASSKLAGGPETQYF
clone size: .; D gene: .; J gene: TRBJ1-2; V gene: TRBV28; CDR3 DNA: TGTGCCACTCTCCGCCCGACTACAAACTATGGCTACACCTTC; CDR3 protein: CATLRPTTNYGYTF
clone size: .; D gene: TRBD2; J gene: TRBJ2-1; V gene: TRBV19; CDR3 DNA: TGTGCCAGTAAGCTAGGACTAGGGTACAATGAGCAGTTCTTC; CDR3 protein: CASKLGLGYNEQFF
clone size: .; D gene: TRBD2; J gene: TRBJ2-1; V gene: TRBV2; CDR3 DNA: TGTGCCAGCAACCCTCTAGCGGGGGCCTACAATGAGCAGTTCTTC; CDR3 protein: CASNPLAGAYNEQFF
clone size: .; D gene: .; J gene: TRBJ1-1; V gene: TRBV6-5; CDR3 DNA: TGTGCCAGCAGTTACACAGCGGCGGGAGGAGCTTTCTTT; CDR3 protein: CASSYTAAGGAFF
clone size: .; D gene: .; J gene: TRBJ2-7; V gene: TRBV19; CDR3 DNA: TGTGCCAGTAGTCCCGGAGGGTCAACCCAAGCCGAGCAGTACTTC; CDR3 protein: CASSPGGSTQAEQYF
clone size: once; D gene: TRBD2; J gene: TRBJ2-3; V gene: TRBV3-1/TRBV3-2; CDR3 DNA: TGTGCCAGCAGCGGAACTAGCGGGGTTTCGTATTTT; CDR3 protein: CASSGTSGVSYF
clone size: .; D gene: TRBD1; J gene: TRBJ2-7; V gene: TRBV7-2; CDR3 DNA: TGTGCCAGCAGCTTTCAAGGGACAGGGGGCTATTACGAGCAGTACTTC; CDR3 protein: CASSFQGTGGYYEQYF
clone size: .; D gene: TRBD1; J gene: TRBJ2-7; V gene: TRBV9; CDR3 DNA: TGTGCCAGCAGCGTAGAACCGACAGGGTCGAAGCAGTACTTC; CDR3 protein: CASSVEPTGSKQYF
clone size: .; D gene: .; J gene: TRBJ2-1; V gene: TRBV10-3; CDR3 DNA: TGTGCCATCAGTGAGGAGGGGGGGGGCCGGTATGAGCAGTTCTTC; CDR3 protein: CAISEEGGGRYEQFF
clone size: once; D gene: TRBD2; J gene: TRBJ2-1; V gene: TRBV28; CDR3 DNA: TGTGCCAGCAGTTTATCAAGCGGGGGGGCCAAGGATGAGCAGTTCTTC; CDR3 protein: CASSLSSGGAKDEQFF
clone size: .; D gene: TRBD1; J gene: TRBJ2-7; V gene: TRBV4-2; CDR3 DNA: TGTGCCAGCAGCCAAGGACAGGGCAACAACGAGCAGTACTTC; CDR3 protein: CASSQGQGNNEQYF
clone size: few; D gene: TRBD1; J gene: TRBJ2-1; V gene: TRBV10-3; CDR3 DNA: TGTGCCATCAGCTCAGGACAGGACAATGAGCAGTTCTTC; CDR3 protein: CAISSGQDNEQFF
clone size: once; D gene: .; J gene: TRBJ1-6; V gene: TRBV10-3; CDR3 DNA: TGTGCCATCTTGGAGGCCCTTGGTTCACCCCTCCACTTT; CDR3 protein: CAILEALGSPLHF
clone size: .; D gene: .; J gene: TRBJ1-3; V gene: TRBV6-1; CDR3 DNA: TGTGCCAGCAGTGAGGGGGGGACGTACTCTGGAAACACCATATATTTT; CDR3 protein: CASSEGGTYSGNTIYF